This is a list of T cell receptor beta chains from one sample in a study of T cells in localized non-small cell lung cancer. Sequencing used immunoSEQ multiplex PCR; TCRdb keeps in-frame clones, though not all of them. The table lists 50,000 or so clones, about four fifths of them singletons. Sequencing was performed on peripheral blood, taken before any cancer treatment. The receptors were sampled from a female donor over 55 with stage II squamous cell lung carcinoma. Both conserved end residues are part of each CDR3. D genes are given only for firm matches. Size is stated for part of the rows, as once, few or many counts, or as a class when the clone is expanded.

d_gene: .
v_gene: TRBV11-1
abundance: few
j_gene: TRBJ2-5
CDR3aa: CASSSSGTYQETQYF
CDR3nt: TGTGCCAGCAGCTCCTCTGGGACGTACCAAGAGACCCAGTACTTC

d_gene: TRBD1
v_gene: TRBV6-5
abundance: .
j_gene: TRBJ1-5
CDR3aa: CASADRVDQPQHF
CDR3nt: TGTGCCAGCGCGGACAGGGTAGATCAGCCCCAGCATTTT

d_gene: TRBD1
v_gene: TRBV9
abundance: .
j_gene: TRBJ2-7
CDR3aa: CASSKDRDEQYF
CDR3nt: TGTGCCAGCAGCAAGGACAGGGACGAGCAGTACTTC

d_gene: TRBD1
v_gene: TRBV9
abundance: .
j_gene: TRBJ1-1
CDR3aa: CASSPTWDRSEAFF
CDR3nt: TGTGCCAGCAGCCCAACCTGGGACAGGTCTGAAGCTTTCTTT

d_gene: .
v_gene: TRBV7-2
abundance: .
j_gene: TRBJ2-1
CDR3aa: CASSLRAVSYNEQFF
CDR3nt: TGTGCCAGCAGCTTAAGGGCGGTTTCCTACAATGAGCAGTTCTTC

d_gene: .
v_gene: TRBV27
abundance: .
j_gene: TRBJ2-6
CDR3aa: CASSFDSYRSGANVLTF
CDR3nt: TGTGCCAGCAGTTTCGACTCCTACCGCTCTGGGGCCAACGTCCTGACTTTC

d_gene: .
v_gene: TRBV19
abundance: .
j_gene: TRBJ1-2
CDR3aa: CASIPGTLNYGYTF
CDR3nt: TGTGCCAGTATCCCCGGCACGTTGAACTATGGCTACACCTTC

d_gene: .
v_gene: TRBV28
abundance: .
j_gene: TRBJ1-2
CDR3aa: CASSSVYGYTF
CDR3nt: TGTGCCAGCAGTTCCGTCTATGGCTACACCTTC

d_gene: TRBD1
v_gene: TRBV19
abundance: .
j_gene: TRBJ1-2
CDR3aa: CASSPAGGIYGYTF
CDR3nt: TGTGCCAGTAGTCCGGCAGGGGGCATCTATGGCTACACCTTC

d_gene: TRBD2
v_gene: TRBV29-1
abundance: .
j_gene: TRBJ2-1
CDR3aa: CSATVIAGGPGNEQFF
CDR3nt: TGCAGCGCCACGGTCATAGCGGGGGGGCCGGGTAATGAGCAGTTCTTC

d_gene: .
v_gene: TRBV15
abundance: .
j_gene: TRBJ1-2
CDR3aa: CATSSERTATSHGYTF
CDR3nt: TGTGCCACCAGCAGTGAGCGGACAGCCACCTCACATGGCTACACCTTC

d_gene: .
v_gene: TRBV4-2
abundance: .
j_gene: TRBJ1-2
CDR3aa: CASSQEEDSGGYGYTF
CDR3nt: TGTGCCAGCAGCCAAGAAGAGGACTCCGGGGGCTATGGCTACACCTTC

d_gene: TRBD1
v_gene: TRBV7-6
abundance: .
j_gene: TRBJ2-2
CDR3aa: CASSPQAAGGAGGELFF
CDR3nt: TGTGCCAGCAGCCCCCAGGCGGCAGGGGGCGCCGGCGGGGAGCTGTTTTTT

d_gene: .
v_gene: TRBV11-3
abundance: .
j_gene: TRBJ2-1
CDR3aa: CASSSRPYNEQFF
CDR3nt: TGTGCCAGCAGCTCGCGGCCATACAATGAGCAGTTCTTC